The clone carrying this TCR beta chain was observed a handful of times. Profiled with immunoSEQ multiplex PCR; TCRdb holds only in-frame clones, not every one. In the table there are more than 65,000 clones, roughly 88% of which are singletons. This record belongs to a study of T cell changes during pregnancy in multiple sclerosis. Per the germline V gene, CDR1 is MDHEN and CDR2 is SYDVKM. V shed 3 bases, J shed 4 bases, and the junction held 1 base outside the gene matches. This CDR3 contains 13 residues. The chain has TRBV28 and TRBJ1-2, with 8 positions matching TRBD1. The specimen was peripheral blood, collected after pregnancy. The sequence was obtained from a female donor in good health, enrolled as a control in a pregnancy study. For the CDR3, the DNA is TGTGCCAGCAGTTTGACAGGGGTCTATGGCTACACCTTC. Amino acids: CASSLTGVYGYTF.